The text below deals with one T cell receptor beta chain. Its antigen is as yet unknown. Healthy bone marrow donors made up the donors. The sample comes from a study of cytomegalovirus exposure and HLA in healthy donors. Study results and limitations: TCR association rates varied by HLA locus in a later analysis, with DRB1 highest and HLA-C lowest.

The V and J ends lost 6 bases and 4 bases, in that order; junction bases with no gene match: 5. Germline CDR1 and CDR2: MGHDK and SYGVNS. The CDR3 has 13 residues. In the PCR, 60 Vbeta and 13 Jbeta primers were used. Clones were sequenced by immunoSEQ multiplex PCR, and TCRdb holds only the in-frame ones, with some missing. The table has about 160,000 clones, around 72% seen once. The sequence derives from a middle-aged man in good health and CMV-seropositive. The chain links TRBV25-1 to TRBJ1-2; TRBD1 matches 7 bases. Sequencing was done on a sample of PBMCs. The CDR3: CASRTGFGYGYTF. The CDR3 coding sequence is TGTGCCAGCAGGACAGGGTTTGGCTATGGCTACACCTTC.